A single sample gave rise to the 20 T cell receptor beta chains below, sequenced in a study of brain metastases from non-small cell lung cancer. Sequencing was performed with immunoSEQ multiplex PCR; in TCRdb, only in-frame clones are kept and a portion is missing. The table records over 2,000 clones, about 84% of them present only once. The sample consisted of primary lung tumor tissue. Source of these receptors: a donor at least 40 years old with non-small cell lung cancer.

J is TRBJ2-1 and V is TRBV15; D gene ambiguous. This CDR3 contains 13 residues. V was clipped by 0 bases and J by 5 bases, with 5 bases between them. CDR1 and CDR2 (germline): LNHNV, YYDKDF (reference sequence). CDR3 in amino acids: CATSRDIHNEQFF. The DNA for the CDR3 is TGTGCCACCAGCAGAGATATTCACAATGAGCAGTTCTTC.

Comments on this clone: Other DNA sequences in the sample encode the same CDR3. The chain uses TRBV5-1 and TRBJ2-3; D is ambiguous. The CDR3 consists of 13 residues. The germline V and J ends were trimmed by 4 bases and 3 bases, with 9 bases remaining between them. Per germline, CDR1 SGHRS and CDR2 YFSETQ. Here the CDR3 DNA reads TGCGCCAGCAGCACCTCTTTTACAGATACGCAGTATTTT. It encodes CASSTSFTDTQYF.

This chain uses TRBV30 with TRBJ1-2; D is unresolved. The V end was cut by 2 bases, the J end by 5 bases, with 9 bases between. The CDR3 sequence is 12 residues long. Per the germline V gene, CDR1 is GTSNPN and CDR2 is SVGIG (reference sequence). The CDR3 reads CAWSISGYGYTF. CDR3 DNA: TGTGCCTGGAGTATATCAGGTTATGGCTACACCTTC.

The chain carries TRBV6-2 or TRBV6-3 and TRBJ2-3; 10 positions match TRBD1. Germline lookup yields CDR1 MNHEY and CDR2 SVGEGT. This CDR3 is built from 17 residues. J lost 1 base, V lost 5 bases, and 9 bases had no gene match. DNA of the CDR3: TGTGCCAGCAGTCCGGGACAGGGGCCGACTGGCACAGATACGCAGTATTTT. Protein: CASSPGQGPTGTDTQYF.

A note on this clone: Other DNA sequences of this sample code for an identical CDR3. V gene TRBV18 combines with J gene TRBJ1-1; 8 bases map to TRBD1. CDR1 is KGHSH and CDR2 is LQKENI in the germline V gene. The length of the CDR3 is 14 residues. Trimming at V came to 3 bases and at J to 1 base, leaving 1 base not matched to a gene. CDR3 coding DNA: TGTGCCAGCTCACCGACAGGGGCGAACACTGAAGCTTTCTTT. Amino acid sequence: CASSPTGANTEAFF.

The genes are TRBV5-1 and TRBJ1-1, with a tentative D call TRBD1 (6 bases). CDR3 length: 13 amino acids. V gave up 3 bases and J gave up 5 bases, with 11 bases separating them. Germline V CDR1 and CDR2: SGHRS, YFSETQ. The CDR3 sequence is CASSWTAETEAFF. As DNA, the CDR3 is TGCGCCAGCAGCTGGACAGCGGAGACTGAAGCTTTCTTT.

V usage is TRBV7-6 and J usage is TRBJ2-3, with 8 bases identical to TRBD1. This CDR3 region has 16 residues. Germline assignment: CDR1 SGHVS and CDR2 FNYEAQ. The V segment lost 6 bases and the J segment 2 bases; nucleotides outside the gene matches: 10. This chain's CDR3 is CASRRLGQGYTDTQYF. CDR3 nucleotide sequence: TGTGCCAGCAGACGATTAGGACAGGGATACACAGATACGCAGTATTTT.

This clone was seen a handful of times. The chain employs TRBV6-5 and TRBJ2-5; TRBD1 matches at 7 bases. CDR1 is MNHEY, CDR2 SVGAGI, per germline. Unmatched junction bases numbered 3, after V lost 4 bases and J lost 1 base. The CDR3 spans 14 residues. The CDR3 nucleotides are TGTGCCAGCAGTTTAACAGGGGCCCAAGAGACCCAGTACTTC. The encoded protein is CASSLTGAQETQYF.

The gene calls are TRBV5-6 and TRBJ2-1; D gene uncertain. Per germline, CDR1 SGHDT and CDR2 YYEEEE. There are 11 residues in the CDR3. The V end was cut by 4 bases, the J end by 5 bases, with 4 bases between. The CDR3 DNA sequence: TGTGCCAGCAGCCGAGACAATGAGCAGTTCTTC. This codes for CASSRDNEQFF.

The V gene is TRBV11-3, the J gene TRBJ2-1; D may be TRBD2 (7 bases). Germline V gives CDR1 SGHNT, CDR2 YENEEA. The CDR3 length is 18 residues. Trimming removed 1 base at V and 9 bases at J, with 25 bases between. CDR3 region: CASSLVALGGGRQVEQFF. In DNA form, the CDR3 reads TGTGCCAGCAGCTTAGTAGCCCTCGGAGGCGGGAGACAGGTTGAGCAGTTCTTC.

The chain is built from TRBV4-3 and TRBJ2-2, with a possible D match to TRBD1 (5 bases). The CDR3 consists of 16 residues. The germline V and J ends were trimmed by 2 bases and 5 bases, with 15 bases remaining between them. Germline CDR1 LGHNA, CDR2 YSLEER. The CDR3 loop reads CASSQRNRPQTGELFF. CDR3 DNA sequence: TGCGCCAGCAGCCAACGGAACAGGCCCCAGACCGGGGAGCTGTTTTTT.

The genes are TRBV5-6 and TRBJ2-5; 7 nucleotides agree with TRBD2. Germline V gene sequence: CDR1 SGHDT, CDR2 YYEEEE. Unmatched junction bases numbered 5, after V lost 4 bases and J lost 5 bases. The CDR3 length is 13 residues. CDR3: CASSPLGGETQYF. CDR3 sequence (DNA): TGTGCCAGCAGCCCCCTCGGGGGGGAGACCCAGTACTTC.

This clone was picked up a small number of times. V usage is TRBV19 and J usage is TRBJ2-3; TRBD2 might be the D (5 bases). There are 15 residues in the CDR3. CDR1 is LNHDA, CDR2 SQIVND, per germline (reference sequence). Between the trimmed V and J ends, which lost 4 bases and 0 bases, there was a span of 11 bases. The CDR3 reads CASSSSAPSTDTQYF. CDR3 coding DNA: TGTGCCAGTAGTAGTAGCGCTCCCAGCACAGATACGCAGTATTTT.

The chain joins TRBV29-1 to TRBJ2-3; D uncertain. The CDR3 contains 12 residues. Germline V gene sequence: CDR1 SQVTM, CDR2 ANQGSEA. The V and J ends lost 6 bases and 2 bases respectively, with 9 bases between them. CDR3 coding DNA: TGCAGCGTATCGATACTCACAGATACGCAGTATTTT. As protein: CSVSILTDTQYF.

The chain combines TRBV29-1 with TRBJ1-2, with D perhaps TRBD1 (5 bases). This CDR3 has 12 residues. Germline V gene data show CDR1 as SQVTM and CDR2 as ANQGSEA. Trimming removed 0 bases from V and 6 bases from J, with 8 bases in between. The CDR3 DNA reads TGCAGCGTTGAAGAGGGAGGGGATGGCTACACCTTC. Its protein product is CSVEEGGDGYTF. Looking up the rest from reference TRBV29-1 and TRBJ1-2 gives the full variable domain: SAVISQKPSRDICQRGTSLTIQCQVDSQVTMMFWYRQQPGQSLTLIATANQGSEATYESGFVIDKFPISRPNLTFSTLTVSNMSPEDSSIYLCSVEEGGDGYTFGSGTRLTVV.

The sample holds one count of this clone. The germline gene is not matched at one end of the junction; a read error may be the cause. The J gene is TRBJ1-2, the V gene TRBV6-4; D is undetermined. CDR3 length: 15 amino acids. Germline loops: CDR1 MRHNA, CDR2 SNTAGT. The chain's CDR3 is CTSSPSRQLNYGYTF. The CDR3 coding sequence is TGTACCAGCAGTCCCTCCCGGCAACTCAACTATGGCTACACCTTC.

This clone was detected once. The chain couples TRBV19 to TRBJ2-1, with TRBD2 identical over 9 bases. Germline CDR1 and CDR2: LNHDA and SQIVND (reference sequence). The CDR3 is 17 amino acids. V shed 5 bases, J shed 1 base, and the junction held 9 bases outside the gene matches. The CDR3 is CASSGVAGEESYNEQFF. The CDR3 bases are TGTGCCAGTAGTGGGGTAGCGGGAGAGGAATCCTACAATGAGCAGTTCTTC. Full variable domain (rest looked up from reference TRBV19 and TRBJ2-1): DGGITQSPKYLFRKEGQNVTLSCEQNLNHDAMYWYRQDPGQGLRLIYYSQIVNDFQKGDIAEGYSVSREKKESFPLTVTSAQKNPTAFYLCASSGVAGEESYNEQFFGPGTRLTVL.

The CDR3 DNA reads as TGCGCCAGCAGTTCTCAGCGGGGGGGCGTAGATACGCAGTATTTT. It specifies CASSSQRGGVDTQYF. The chain recombines TRBV10-2 with TRBJ2-3; 10 bases line up with TRBD2. CDR1 and CDR2 (germline): WSHSY, SAAADI. V shed 5 bases, J shed 5 bases, and the junction held 7 bases outside the gene matches. The CDR3 has 15 amino acids.

V is TRBV5-4 and J is TRBJ2-3; 8 bases line up with TRBD2. CDR3 size: 16 residues. Losses at the gene ends were 3 bases for V and 4 bases for J; bases not matched to a gene: 10. Per the germline V gene, CDR1 is SGHNT and CDR2 is YYREEE (reference sequence). The CDR3 protein is CASSWKIAGGADTQYF. The CDR3 nucleotides are TGTGCCAGCAGCTGGAAGATTGCGGGGGGCGCAGATACGCAGTATTTT.

This chain connects TRBV5-6 to TRBJ1-5, with D possibly matching TRBD1 (5 bases). The V end was cut by 4 bases, the J end by 6 bases, with 20 bases between. Germline CDR1 reads SGHDT; CDR2 reads YYEEEE. The length of the CDR3 is 16 residues. CDR3 sequence: CASSPYYLRERQPQHF. CDR3 nucleotides: TGTGCCAGCAGCCCTTATTACCTCAGGGAGCGTCAGCCCCAGCATTTT.